This T cell receptor beta chain emerged from a study of T cells in Graves' hyperthyroidism and ophthalmopathy. The CDR3 runs 15 residues. Germline CDR1 reads SGHNT; CDR2 reads YENEEA. V lost 1 base and J 0 bases, leaving 6 bases between the germline ends. Amplified regions were TCR beta CDR3 sequences from RNA transcripts. A first-round RT-PCR of the TCR CDR3 used the HTBI primer set. Each CDR3 protein is one row after TCRdb ran MiXCR on the multiplex PCR reads. In the table there are approximately 610,000 distinct CDR3 sequences, roughly 14% of which are singletons. This clonotype occurred many times. Ophthalmopathy patients showed a Clinical Activity Score of at least 3, NOSPECS grade of at least 4 and duration under 3 months.

The J gene is TRBJ1-4, the V gene TRBV11-3; D is ambiguous. The sample consisted of blood. This sequence was found in a woman aged 40 to 50 with Graves' ophthalmopathy. CDR3 region: CASSLVAATNEKLFF. In nucleotides, the CDR3 is TGTGCCAGCAGCTTAGTGGCAGCAACTAATGAAAAACTGTTTTTT.